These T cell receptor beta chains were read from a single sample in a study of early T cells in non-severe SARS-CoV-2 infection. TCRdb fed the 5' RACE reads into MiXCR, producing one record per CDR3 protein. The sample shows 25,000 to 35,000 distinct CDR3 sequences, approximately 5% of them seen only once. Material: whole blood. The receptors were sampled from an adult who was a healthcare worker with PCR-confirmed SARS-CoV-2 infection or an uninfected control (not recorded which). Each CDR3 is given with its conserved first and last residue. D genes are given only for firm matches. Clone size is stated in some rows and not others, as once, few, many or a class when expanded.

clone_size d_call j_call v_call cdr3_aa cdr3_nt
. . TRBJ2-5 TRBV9 CASSVGSLPQETQYF TGTGCCAGCAGCGTAGGGAGCCTGCCTCAAGAGACCCAGTACTTC
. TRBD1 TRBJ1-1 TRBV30 CAWSALTGIALYAFF TGTGCCTGGAGTGCCCTGACAGGGATCGCCTTGTACGCTTTCTTT
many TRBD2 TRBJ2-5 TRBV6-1 CASTPGAGGQETQYF TGTGCCAGCACCCCTGGGGCGGGGGGGCAAGAGACCCAGTACTTC
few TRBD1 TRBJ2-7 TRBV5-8 CASSKTGSYEQYF TGTGCCAGCAGCAAGACAGGGTCCTACGAGCAGTACTTC
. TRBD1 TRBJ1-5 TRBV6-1 CASSGQGTFQPQHF TGTGCCAGCAGTGGACAGGGAACTTTCCAGCCCCAGCATTTT
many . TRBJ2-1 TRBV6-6 CASSTVSPNEQFF TGTGCCAGTTCCACCGTTTCCCCCAATGAGCAGTTCTTC
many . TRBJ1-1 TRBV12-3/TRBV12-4 CASTSDFTEAFF TGTGCCAGCACCTCCGACTTCACTGAAGCTTTCTTT
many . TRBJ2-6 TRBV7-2 CASSQSGAGANVLTF TGTGCCAGCAGTCAGTCAGGGGCTGGGGCCAACGTCCTGACTTTC
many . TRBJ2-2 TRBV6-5 CATRGPNGELFF TGTGCCACCCGGGGTCCCAACGGGGAGCTGTTTTTT
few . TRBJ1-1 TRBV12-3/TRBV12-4 CASSLQSEAFF TGTGCCAGCAGTCTTCAGTCAGAAGCTTTCTTT
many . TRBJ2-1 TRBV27 CASSLIGGADEQFF TGTGCCAGCAGTTTAATTGGAGGAGCAGATGAGCAGTTCTTC
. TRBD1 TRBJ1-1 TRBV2 CASSTGVVTTEAFF TGTGCCAGCAGTACAGGGGTGGTAACGACTGAAGCTTTCTTT
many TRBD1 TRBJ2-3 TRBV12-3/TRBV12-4 CASSFPGQGTDTQYF TGTGCCAGCAGTTTCCCGGGACAGGGCACAGATACGCAGTATTTT
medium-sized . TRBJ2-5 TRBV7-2 CASSPEPGRQETQYF TGTGCCAGCAGCCCCGAACCGGGACGGCAAGAGACCCAGTACTTC
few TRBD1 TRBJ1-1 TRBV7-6 CASSPARGDRGRNTEAFF TGTGCCAGCAGCCCCGCAAGGGGGGACAGGGGGCGGAACACTGAAGCTTTCTTT
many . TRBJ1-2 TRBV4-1 CASSPTFRAGIDGYTF TGCGCCAGCAGCCCAACCTTCCGGGCGGGGATCGACGGCTACACCTTC